Presented here are 10 T cell receptor beta chains from one specimen sequenced in a study of a mutant IDH1 vaccine in newly diagnosed glioma. TCRdb keeps only in-frame clones here, not all; method: immunoSEQ multiplex PCR. This table holds about 25,000 clones, 77% found once. Antigens of these TCRs are unknown. The time point was: week 5, during vaccination. Vaccine doses each comprised 300 ug of mutant IDH1 20-mer peptide, with topical imiquimod. The sequenced sample was PBMCs, obtained from a glioma patient whose treatment included an IDH1 peptide vaccine. These receptors originate from a man aged 35 to 55 with glioma.

This clone came up a few times. This chain uses TRBV5-1 with TRBJ1-1; possibly TRBD1 for D (6 bases). The germline V and J ends were trimmed by 4 bases and 4 bases, with 17 bases remaining between them. CDR3 size: 15 residues. The germline V gene has CDR1 SGHRS and CDR2 YFSETQ. The CDR3 sequence: CASSTRQGGSTEAFF. The CDR3 bases are TGCGCCAGCAGCACCCGACAAGGGGGGAGCACTGAAGCTTTCTTT.

The J gene is TRBJ2-3, the V gene TRBV5-1; 9 bases map to TRBD2. Germline CDR1 and CDR2: SGHRS and YFSETQ. The V gene end was trimmed by 0 bases and the J gene end by 7 bases; junction bases not matched to a gene: 9. This CDR3 region has 16 residues. CDR3 residues: CASSLEVSGRGNTQYF. CDR3 nucleotide sequence: TGCGCCAGCAGCTTGGAAGTTAGCGGGAGAGGAAATACGCAGTATTTT. Filled out from reference TRBV5-1 and TRBJ2-3, the complete variable domain reads KAGVTQTPRYLIKTRGQQVTLSCSPISGHRSVSWYQQTPGQGLQFLFEYFSETQRNKGNFPGRFSGRQFSNSRSEMNVSTLELGDSALYLCASSLEVSGRGNTQYFGPGTRLTVL.

This clone is medium-sized. The rearrangement links TRBV6-4 to TRBJ1-1, with D maybe TRBD1 (5 bases). Trimming pared 2 bases from V and 2 bases from J, leaving 9 bases between. The CDR3 covers 14 residues. Germline V gene sequence: CDR1 MRHNA, CDR2 SNTAGT. This chain's CDR3 is CASSDKGDNTEAFF. DNA of the CDR3: TGTGCCAGCAGTGACAAAGGGGATAACACTGAAGCTTTCTTT.

DNA of the CDR3: TGTGCCAGCAGCGGGGACAGCCGAAGGGTGAACACTGAAGCTTTCTTT. It encodes CASSGDSRRVNTEAFF. The chain couples TRBV11-2 to TRBJ1-1; 7 positions agree with TRBD1. The germline CDR1 and CDR2 sequences are SGHAT and FQNNGV. The CDR3 contains 16 residues. Trimming removed 5 bases from V and 0 bases from J; junction bases left unmatched: 9.

The chain combines TRBV18 with TRBJ2-1; 7 bases align to TRBD2. The CDR3 is made up of 15 amino acids. V shed 3 bases, J shed 4 bases, and the junction held 6 bases outside the gene matches. Per germline, CDR1 KGHSH and CDR2 LQKENI. CDR3 bases: TGTGCCAGCTCACCGCCGTCTAGCGGATACAATGAGCAGTTCTTC. It yields the protein CASSPPSSGYNEQFF.

The genes are TRBV5-1 and TRBJ1-1; 9 nucleotides line up with TRBD1. The V gene's germline CDR1 is SGHRS and CDR2 YFSETQ. The CDR3 contains 14 residues. Trimming removed 2 bases from V and 4 bases from J; junction bases left unmatched: 3. The CDR3 DNA reads TGCGCCAGCAGCTTAACAGGGGGCTTCACTGAAGCTTTCTTT. Translated, it gives CASSLTGGFTEAFF.

The genes are TRBV7-9 and TRBJ1-1; 8 bases agree with TRBD1. Losses at the gene ends were 10 bases for V and 5 bases for J; bases not matched to a gene: 6. Germline values: CDR1 SEHNR, CDR2 FQNEAQ (reference sequence). CDR3 length: 12 residues. In nucleotides, the CDR3 is TGTGCCAACGACAGGGGTTCAACTGAAGCTTTCTTT. It is translated as CANDRGSTEAFF.

The sample holds one count of this clone. The chain uses TRBV5-6 and TRBJ1-1, with a possible D match to TRBD1 (5 bases). The CDR3 extends over 14 amino acids. Germline V gene lookup returns CDR1 SGHDT and CDR2 YYEEEE. Trimming pared 0 bases from V and 8 bases from J, leaving 14 bases between. CDR3 sequence: CASSLVTVYSEAFF. The CDR3 bases are TGTGCCAGCAGCTTGGTGACAGTCTATTCCGAAGCTTTCTTT.

The chain joins TRBV6-5 to TRBJ1-2, with D perhaps matching TRBD1 (6 bases). V lost 4 bases, J lost 2 bases, and 11 bases lay in between. Germline V lookup: CDR1 MNHEY, CDR2 SVGAGI. The CDR3 runs 14 residues. The CDR3 is CASSSGRGNYGYTF. In nucleotides, the CDR3 is TGTGCCAGCAGTTCCGGCAGGGGAAACTATGGCTACACCTTC.

This clone has just a few counts. The chain employs TRBV6-1 and TRBJ1-5, with TRBD1 matching 10 bases. This CDR3 has 15 amino acids. V lost 6 bases to trimming and J lost 5 bases; unmatched junction nucleotides: 7. From germline, CDR1 is MNHNS and CDR2 SASEGT. The CDR3 sequence is CASRFTGTGDQPQHF. As DNA, the CDR3 is TGTGCCAGCAGGTTCACCGGGACAGGGGATCAGCCCCAGCATTTT.